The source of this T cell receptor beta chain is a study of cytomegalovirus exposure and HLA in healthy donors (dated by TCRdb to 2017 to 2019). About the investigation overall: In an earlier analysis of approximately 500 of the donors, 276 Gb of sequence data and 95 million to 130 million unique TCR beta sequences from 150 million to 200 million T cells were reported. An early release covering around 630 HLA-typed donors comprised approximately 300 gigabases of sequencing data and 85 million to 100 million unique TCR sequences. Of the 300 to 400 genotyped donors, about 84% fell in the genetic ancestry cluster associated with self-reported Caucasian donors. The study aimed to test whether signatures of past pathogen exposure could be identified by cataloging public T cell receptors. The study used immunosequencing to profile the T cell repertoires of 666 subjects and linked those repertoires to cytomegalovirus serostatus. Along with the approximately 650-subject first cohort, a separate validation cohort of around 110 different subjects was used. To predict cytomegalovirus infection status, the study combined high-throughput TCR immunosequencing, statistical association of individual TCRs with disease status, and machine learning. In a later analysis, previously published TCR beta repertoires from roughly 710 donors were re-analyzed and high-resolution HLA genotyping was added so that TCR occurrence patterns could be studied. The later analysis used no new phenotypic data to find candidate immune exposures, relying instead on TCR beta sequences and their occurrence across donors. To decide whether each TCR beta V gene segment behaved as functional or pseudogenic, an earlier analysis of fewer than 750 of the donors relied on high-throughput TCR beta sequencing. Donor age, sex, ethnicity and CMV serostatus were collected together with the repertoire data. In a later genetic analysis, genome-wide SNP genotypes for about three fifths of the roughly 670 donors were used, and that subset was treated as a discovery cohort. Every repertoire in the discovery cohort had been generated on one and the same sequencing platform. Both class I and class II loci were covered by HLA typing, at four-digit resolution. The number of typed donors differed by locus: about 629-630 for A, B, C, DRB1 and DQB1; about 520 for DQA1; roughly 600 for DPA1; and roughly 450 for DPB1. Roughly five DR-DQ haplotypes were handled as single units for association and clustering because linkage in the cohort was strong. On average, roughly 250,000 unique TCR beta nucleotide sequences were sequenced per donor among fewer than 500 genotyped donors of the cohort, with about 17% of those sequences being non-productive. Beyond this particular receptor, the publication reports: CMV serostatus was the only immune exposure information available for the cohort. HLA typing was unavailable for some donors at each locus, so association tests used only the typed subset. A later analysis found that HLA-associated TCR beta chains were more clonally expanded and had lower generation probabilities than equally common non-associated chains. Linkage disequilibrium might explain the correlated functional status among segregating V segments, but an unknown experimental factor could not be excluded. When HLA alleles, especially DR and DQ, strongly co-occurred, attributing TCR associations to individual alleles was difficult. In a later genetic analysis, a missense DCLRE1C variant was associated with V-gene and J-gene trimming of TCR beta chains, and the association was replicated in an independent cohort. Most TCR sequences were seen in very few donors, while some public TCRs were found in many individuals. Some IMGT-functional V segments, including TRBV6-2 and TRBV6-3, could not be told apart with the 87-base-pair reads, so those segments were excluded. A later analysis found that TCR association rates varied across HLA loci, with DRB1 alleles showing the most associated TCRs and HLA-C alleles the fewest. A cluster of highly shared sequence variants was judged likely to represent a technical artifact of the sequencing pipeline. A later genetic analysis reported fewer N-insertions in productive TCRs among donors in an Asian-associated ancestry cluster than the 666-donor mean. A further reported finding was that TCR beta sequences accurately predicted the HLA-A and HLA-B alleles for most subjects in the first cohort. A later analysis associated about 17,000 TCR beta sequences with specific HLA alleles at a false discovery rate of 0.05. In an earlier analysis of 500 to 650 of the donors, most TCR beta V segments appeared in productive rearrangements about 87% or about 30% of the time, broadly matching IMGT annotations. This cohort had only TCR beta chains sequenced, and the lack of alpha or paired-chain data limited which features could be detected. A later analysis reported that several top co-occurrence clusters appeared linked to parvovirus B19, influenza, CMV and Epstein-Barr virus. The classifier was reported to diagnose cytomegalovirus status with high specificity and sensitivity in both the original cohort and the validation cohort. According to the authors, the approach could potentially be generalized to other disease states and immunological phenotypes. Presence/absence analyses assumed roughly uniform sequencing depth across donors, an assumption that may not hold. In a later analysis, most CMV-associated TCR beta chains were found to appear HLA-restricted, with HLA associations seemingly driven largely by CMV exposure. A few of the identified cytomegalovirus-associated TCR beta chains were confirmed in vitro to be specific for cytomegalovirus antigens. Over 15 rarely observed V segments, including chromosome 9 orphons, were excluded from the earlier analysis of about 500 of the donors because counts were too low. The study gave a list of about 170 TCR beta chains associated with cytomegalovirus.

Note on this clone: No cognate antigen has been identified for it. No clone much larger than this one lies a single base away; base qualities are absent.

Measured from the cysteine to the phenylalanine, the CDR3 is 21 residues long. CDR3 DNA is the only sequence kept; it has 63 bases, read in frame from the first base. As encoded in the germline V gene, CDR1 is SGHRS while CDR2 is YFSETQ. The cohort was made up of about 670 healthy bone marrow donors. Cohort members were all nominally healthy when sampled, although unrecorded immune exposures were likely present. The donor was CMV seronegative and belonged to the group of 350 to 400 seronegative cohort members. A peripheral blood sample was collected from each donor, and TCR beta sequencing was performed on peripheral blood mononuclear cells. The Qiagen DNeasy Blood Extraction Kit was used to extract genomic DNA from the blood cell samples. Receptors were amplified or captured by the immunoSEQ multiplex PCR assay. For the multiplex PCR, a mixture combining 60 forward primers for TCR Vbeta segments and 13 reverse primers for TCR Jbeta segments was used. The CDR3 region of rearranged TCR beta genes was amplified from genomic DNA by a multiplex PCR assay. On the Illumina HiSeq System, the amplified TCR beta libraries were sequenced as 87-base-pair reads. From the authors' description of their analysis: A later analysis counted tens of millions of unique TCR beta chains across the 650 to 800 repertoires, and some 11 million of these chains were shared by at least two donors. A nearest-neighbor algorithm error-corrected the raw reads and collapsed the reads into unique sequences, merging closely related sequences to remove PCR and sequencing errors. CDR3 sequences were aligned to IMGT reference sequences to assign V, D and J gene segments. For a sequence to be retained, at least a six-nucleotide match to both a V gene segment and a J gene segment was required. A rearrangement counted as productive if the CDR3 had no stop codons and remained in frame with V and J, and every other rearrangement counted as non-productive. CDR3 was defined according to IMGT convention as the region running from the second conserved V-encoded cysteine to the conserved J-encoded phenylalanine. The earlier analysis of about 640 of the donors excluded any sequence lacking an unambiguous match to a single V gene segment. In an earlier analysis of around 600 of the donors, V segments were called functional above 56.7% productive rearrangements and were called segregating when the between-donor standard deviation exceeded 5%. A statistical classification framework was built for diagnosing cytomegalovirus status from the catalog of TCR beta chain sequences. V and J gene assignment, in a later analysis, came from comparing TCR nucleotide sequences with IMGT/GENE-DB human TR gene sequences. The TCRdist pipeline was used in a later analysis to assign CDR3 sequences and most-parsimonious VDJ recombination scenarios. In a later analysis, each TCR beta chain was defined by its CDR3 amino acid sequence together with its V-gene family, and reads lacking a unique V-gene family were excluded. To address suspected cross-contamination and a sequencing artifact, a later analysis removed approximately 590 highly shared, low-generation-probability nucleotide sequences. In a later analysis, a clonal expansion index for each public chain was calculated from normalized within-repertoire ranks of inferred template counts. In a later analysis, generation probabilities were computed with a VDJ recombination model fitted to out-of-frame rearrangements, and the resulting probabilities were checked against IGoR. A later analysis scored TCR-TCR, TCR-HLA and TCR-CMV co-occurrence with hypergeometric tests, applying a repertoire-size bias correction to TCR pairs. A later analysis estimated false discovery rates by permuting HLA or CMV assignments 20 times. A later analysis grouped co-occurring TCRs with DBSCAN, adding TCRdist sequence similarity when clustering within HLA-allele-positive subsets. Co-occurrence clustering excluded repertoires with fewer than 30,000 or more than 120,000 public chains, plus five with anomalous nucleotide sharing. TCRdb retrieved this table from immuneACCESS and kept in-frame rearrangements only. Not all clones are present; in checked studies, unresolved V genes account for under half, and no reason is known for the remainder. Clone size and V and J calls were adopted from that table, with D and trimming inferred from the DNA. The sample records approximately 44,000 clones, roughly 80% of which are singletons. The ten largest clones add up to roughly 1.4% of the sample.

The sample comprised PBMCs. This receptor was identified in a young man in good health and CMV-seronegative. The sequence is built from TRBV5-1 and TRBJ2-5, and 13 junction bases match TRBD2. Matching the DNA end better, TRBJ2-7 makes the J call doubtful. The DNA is TGCGCCAGCAGCAGAAAACCAGGACAGGGGACTAGCGGGACCTACTCCTACGAGCAGTACTTC. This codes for CASSRKPGQGTSGTYSYEQYF.